Listed here is a single TCR beta chain. Produced via immunoSEQ multiplex PCR; TCRdb's table is partial and in-frame only. This table has approximately 210,000 clones, about nine tenths appearing once. Germline lookup yields CDR1 LNHDA and CDR2 SQIVND (reference sequence). The V end was cut by 6 bases, the J end by 10 bases, with 21 bases between. The CDR3 covers 14 residues. The sample comes from a study of blood T cell repertoires in COVID-19. The clonotype comes from a woman aged 65 to 85 with acute or convalescent COVID-19. Sequencing was done on a sample of peripheral blood. The chain employs TRBV19 and TRBJ1-1, with a possible D match to TRBD1 (5 bases). The DNA of the CDR3 is TGTGCCAGTAGCCGGTCTTGGACACAATCAGGAGCTTTCTTT. Its translation is CASSRSWTQSGAFF. The whole variable domain, filled in from reference TRBV19 and TRBJ1-1, reads DGGITQSPKYLFRKEGQNVTLSCEQNLNHDAMYWYRQDPGQGLRLIYYSQIVNDFQKGDIAEGYSVSREKKESFPLTVTSAQKNPTAFYLCASSRSWTQSGAFFGQGTRLTVV.